The present T cell receptor beta chain was sequenced within a study of identical twins. General observations from the study: With monozygotic twins, out-of-frame TCR alpha sharing exceeded what models estimated. Reduced insertions were recorded for abundant cord blood beta clonotypes, with no such pattern in memory repertoires. A cross-sectional statistical analysis, not follow-up of the same donors, supported the conclusions. Beta out-of-frame sequences showed weaker excess twin sharing.

The J segment lost 7 bases and the V segment lost 4 bases, leaving 8 bases of the junction unmatched. CDR3 length: 13 residues. Germline CDR1 is DFQATT and CDR2 is SNEGSKA (reference sequence). MiXCR, applied by TCRdb to the 5' RACE reads, yields one record per CDR3 protein. The sample holds over 550,000 distinct CDR3 sequences, around 7.5% seen once. In the case of this clonotype: Its antigen is undetermined.

The same data also contributed to another study, on yellow fever vaccine responses in identical twins.

Sequencing input: PBMCs. The V gene is TRBV20-1, the J gene TRBJ1-1, with 8 bases matching TRBD1. The source is a woman aged 18-29 years in good health. The CDR3 loop is CSATDRGKDEAFF. The CDR3, as DNA: TGCAGTGCTACCGACAGGGGCAAGGATGAAGCTTTCTTT.